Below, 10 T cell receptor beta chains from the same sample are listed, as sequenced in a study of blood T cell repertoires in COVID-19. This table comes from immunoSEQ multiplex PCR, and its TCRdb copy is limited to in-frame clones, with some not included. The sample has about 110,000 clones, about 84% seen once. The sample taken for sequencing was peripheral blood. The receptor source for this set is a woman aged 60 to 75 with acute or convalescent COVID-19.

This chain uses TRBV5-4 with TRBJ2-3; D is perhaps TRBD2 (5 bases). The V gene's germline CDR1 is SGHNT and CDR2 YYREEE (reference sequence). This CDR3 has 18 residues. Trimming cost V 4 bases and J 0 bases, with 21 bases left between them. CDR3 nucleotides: TGTGCCAGCAGCGCATTGGGCGAGGCGGGCGGGAGCACAGATACGCAGTATTTT. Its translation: CASSALGEAGGSTDTQYF. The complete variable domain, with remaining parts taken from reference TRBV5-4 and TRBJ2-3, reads ETGVTQSPTHLIKTRGQQVTLRCSSQSGHNTVSWYQQALGQGPQFIFQYYREEENGRGNFPPRFSGLQFPNYSSELNVNALELDDSALYLCASSALGEAGGSTDTQYFGPGTRLTVL.

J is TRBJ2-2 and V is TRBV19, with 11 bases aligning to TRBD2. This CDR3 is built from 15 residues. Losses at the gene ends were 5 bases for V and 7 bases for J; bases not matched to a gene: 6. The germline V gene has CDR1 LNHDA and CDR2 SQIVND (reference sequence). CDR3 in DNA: TGTGCCAGTAGTGCCCGACTAGCGGGAAGCGGGGAGCTGTTTTTT. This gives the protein CASSARLAGSGELFF.

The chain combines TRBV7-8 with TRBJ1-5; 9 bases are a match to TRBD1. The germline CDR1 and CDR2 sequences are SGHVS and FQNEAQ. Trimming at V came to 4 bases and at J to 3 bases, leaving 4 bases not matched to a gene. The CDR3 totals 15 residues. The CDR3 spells CASSWTGVPNQPQHF. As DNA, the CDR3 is TGTGCCAGCAGCTGGACAGGGGTCCCCAATCAGCCCCAGCATTTT.

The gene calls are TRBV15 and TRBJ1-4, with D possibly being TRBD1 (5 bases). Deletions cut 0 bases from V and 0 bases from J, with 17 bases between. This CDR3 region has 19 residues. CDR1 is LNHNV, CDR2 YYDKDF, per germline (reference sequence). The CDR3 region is CATSRDLRGTFATNEKLFF. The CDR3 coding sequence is TGTGCCACCAGCAGAGATTTGCGGGGGACCTTTGCAACTAATGAAAAACTGTTTTTT. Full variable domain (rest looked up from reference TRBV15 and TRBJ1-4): DAMVIQNPRYQVTQFGKPVTLSCSQTLNHNVMYWYQQKSSQAPKLLFHYYDKDFNNEADTPDNFQSRRPNTSFCFLDIRSPGLGDTAMYLCATSRDLRGTFATNEKLFFGSGTQLSVL.

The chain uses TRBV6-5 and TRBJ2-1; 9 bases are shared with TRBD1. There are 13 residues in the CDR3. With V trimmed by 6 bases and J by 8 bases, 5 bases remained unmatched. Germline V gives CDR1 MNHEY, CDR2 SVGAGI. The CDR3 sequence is CASSRDREDEQFF. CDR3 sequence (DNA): TGTGCCAGCAGCAGGGACAGGGAGGATGAGCAGTTCTTC.

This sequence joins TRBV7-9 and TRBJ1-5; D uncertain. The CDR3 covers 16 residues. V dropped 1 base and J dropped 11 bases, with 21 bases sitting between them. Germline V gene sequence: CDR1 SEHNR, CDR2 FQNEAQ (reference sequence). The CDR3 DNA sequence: TGTGCCAGCAGCTTAGGGATCGGCGCTCTAGTAGACGCCCAGCATTTT. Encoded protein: CASSLGIGALVDAQHF.

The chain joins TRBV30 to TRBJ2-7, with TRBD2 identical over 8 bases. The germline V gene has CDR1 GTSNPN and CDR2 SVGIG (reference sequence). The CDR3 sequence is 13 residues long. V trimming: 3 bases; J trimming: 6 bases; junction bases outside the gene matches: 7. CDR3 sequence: CAWRLAAAIEQYF. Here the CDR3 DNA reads TGTGCCTGGAGACTAGCGGCAGCGATCGAGCAGTACTTC.

The CDR3 sequence is CASSRGGPEQYF. The CDR3 region has the DNA TGTGCCAGCAGTCGCGGGGGGCCCGAGCAGTACTTC. The rearrangement links TRBV6-5 to TRBJ2-7; TRBD2 matches 8 bases. CDR3 length: 12 amino acids. Germline CDR1 and CDR2: MNHEY and SVGAGI. J lost 6 bases, V lost 5 bases, and 3 bases had no gene match.

This chain's CDR3 is CASSTGRGYGYTF. DNA for the CDR3: TGTGCCAGCAGCACCGGTAGGGGCTATGGCTACACCTTC. V and J are TRBV9 and TRBJ1-2, with a weak D call TRBD1 (5 bases). The CDR3 is 13 amino acids. Deletions cut 4 bases from V and 4 bases from J, with 11 bases between. Looked up from germline, CDR1 is SGDLS and CDR2 is YYNGEE.

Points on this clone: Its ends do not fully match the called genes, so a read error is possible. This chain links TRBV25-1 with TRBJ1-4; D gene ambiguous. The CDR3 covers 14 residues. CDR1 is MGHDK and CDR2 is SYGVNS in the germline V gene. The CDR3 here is CASCDPATNEKLFF. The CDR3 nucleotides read TGTGCCAGCTGTGACCCTGCAACTAATGAAAAACTGTTTTTT.